The present T cell receptor beta chain was sequenced within a study of post-analysis software for immune sequencing data. Whole-study results and caveats: Patients showed TRBV5-6, TRBV5-1 and TRBV20-1 among roughly 5 TRBV segments more frequent than in controls. With F measure, samples from one preparation batch clustered together strongly.

Unique molecular identifiers had been added to the TCR beta cDNA libraries. Roughly 510,000 cDNA molecules were recovered from an input of about 1 to 10 million T cells. From the PCR reads, TCRdb called clonotypes with MiXCR, one entry per CDR3 protein. The sample yields some 690,000 distinct CDR3 sequences, around 60% seen once. V lost 2 bases and J lost 2, with 14 bases in between. The CDR3 extends over 15 amino acids. In germline, CDR1 is SGHRS, CDR2 YFSETQ. Of note for this clonotype: The target antigen is unknown.

The sequence derives from a girl aged 2 to 10 with multiple sclerosis. This rearrangement joins TRBV5-1 to TRBJ2-7, with D possibly being TRBD2 (6 bases). Sequencing input: blood. The CDR3 is CASSLERANAYEQYF. DNA for the CDR3: TGCGCCAGCAGCTTAGAGCGGGCAAATGCCTACGAGCAGTACTTC.